This TCR beta chain stems from a study of CD8 T cells in ankylosing spondylitis. Study observations and caveats: Within ankylosing spondylitis blood, a TCR beta motif made up of seven to nine highly homologous variants appeared to be characteristic. Matched ankylosing spondylitis synovial fluid reportedly contained a significantly enriched population of disease-linked clones. Disease-linked clones bore a CD8+ phenotype and were relatively rare in peripheral blood. Some of the motif variants had earlier been found in reactive arthritis patients' fluid and blood.

A quantitative 5'-RACE method, one with molecular barcodes, was used to make TCR beta libraries. A single record per CDR3 protein comes from TCRdb applying MiXCR to the 5' RACE reads. This sample yields 390,000 or so distinct CDR3 sequences, of which about a fifth are seen a single time; approximately 15% belongs to the top ten. This clonotype was seen a handful of times. Its antigen is not known. The CDR3 loop spans 17 amino acids. V dropped 8 bases and J dropped 1; count of bases not matched to a gene: 12. The germline gives CDR1 MNHEY, CDR2 SMNVEV (reference sequence). The clonotype was recovered from a male donor with ankylosing spondylitis. The V and J genes are TRBV27 and TRBJ1-4; 8 positions agree with TRBD1. The sequencing sample was made of blood, either unsorted or a sorted T cell fraction (not recorded which). The chain's CDR3 is CASDRAGGHVTNEKLFF. CDR3 DNA: TGTGCCAGCGATCGGGCAGGGGGCCACGTAACTAATGAAAAACTGTTTTTT.